What follows are 4 T cell receptor beta chains derived from one specimen sequenced in a study of PD-1 blockade in classical Hodgkin lymphoma. Stated time point: newly diagnosed, previously untreated cHL patient sample. The data were produced by immunoSEQ multiplex PCR, yet TCRdb's version contains in-frame clones alone and is incomplete. The top ten clones hold under 5% of a sample with tens of thousands of clones, roughly 93% of them seen once. Sequencing was performed on peripheral blood mononuclear cells (PBMCs). The receptor source for this set is a human donor with classical Hodgkin lymphoma.

This chain joins TRBV15 and TRBJ2-2; 8 bases are a match to TRBD2. After removal of 6 bases from V and 7 bases from J, the junction contained 10 bases not matched to a gene. The germline gives CDR1 LNHNV, CDR2 YYDKDF (reference sequence). The CDR3 runs to 15 residues. The CDR3 spells CATRVGGRMGGELFF. The CDR3 coding sequence is TGTGCCACCAGAGTTGGCGGGAGGATGGGCGGGGAGCTGTTTTTT.

J is TRBJ2-4 and V is TRBV5-6; weak D call: TRBD1 (6 bases). V shed 3 bases and J shed 8 bases, with 15 bases lying between them. CDR1 and CDR2 from the germline V gene are SGHDT and YYEEEE. The CDR3 loop spans 14 amino acids. CDR3: CASSWGQVVDIQYF. Written as DNA, the CDR3 is TGTGCCAGCAGCTGGGGGCAGGTAGTTGACATTCAGTACTTC.

The gene calls are TRBV6-5 and TRBJ2-6; D not resolved. This CDR3 is built from 15 residues. The germline V gene has CDR1 MNHEY and CDR2 SVGAGI. V was trimmed by 5 bases and J by 0 bases, leaving 8 bases between them. This chain's CDR3 is CASSTFDSGANVLTF. CDR3 bases: TGTGCCAGCAGTACGTTCGACTCTGGGGCCAACGTCCTGACTTTC.

The V gene is TRBV12-5, the J gene TRBJ1-4, with D tentatively TRBD1 (5 bases). V lost 0 bases and J 4 bases, leaving 9 bases between the germline ends. The germline V gene has CDR1 LGHNT and CDR2 FRNRAP. The CDR3 is made up of 15 amino acids. This CDR3 reads CASGLVTGLNEKLFF. The CDR3 coding sequence is TGTGCTAGTGGTTTGGTAACGGGGCTTAATGAAAAACTGTTTTTT.